This T cell receptor (beta chain) is from a study of T cells in Graves' hyperthyroidism and ophthalmopathy. The source material, RNA transcripts, was used to amplify TCR beta CDR3 regions. During a first-round RT-PCR of the TCR CDR3, the HTBI primer set was used. In TCRdb, the multiplex PCR reads were re-called with MiXCR into one record per CDR3 protein. The sample lists 80,000 to 100,000 distinct CDR3 sequences, around 37% occurring once. Patients counted as stable if ophthalmopathy did not develop within 18 months. It was uncontrolled infection, other autoimmune disease, pregnancy or lactation that excluded patients. This CDR3 is built from 14 residues. The germline gives CDR1 DFQATT, CDR2 SNEGSKA (reference sequence). J was trimmed by 2 bases and V by 5 bases; bases with no gene match: 7.

Sequenced input: peripheral blood or thyroid tissue (not recorded which). This chain links TRBV20-1 with TRBJ1-2; 8 nucleotides match TRBD1. This TCR came from a woman aged 25-40 years with Graves' hyperthyroidism. The CDR3 coding sequence is TGCAGTGCTGGTGGACAGGGACAAAACTATGGCTACACCTTC. Protein sequence: CSAGGQGQNYGYTF.